One sample yielded the 32 T cell receptor beta chains listed below, sequenced in a study of T cell repertoires in cytomegalovirus infection (dated by TCRdb to about 2019). The listed sequencing device is Illumina HiSeq 1500. Using fastp at Q25 and MiXCR, TCRdb reprocessed the public reads and kept productive beta chains. CDR3 protein duplicates are merged, each entry listing the most common genes and DNA. Across this sample there are around 210,000 distinct CDR3 sequences, with under 8.5% seen only once. The ten largest clones add up to roughly 6.5% of the sample. The sequenced material came from PBMCs. The receptors shown here come from a human donor in good health (CMV status not recorded). Some clones in this sample may be carry-over from other donors' samples.

There are many counts of this clonotype. The V call is TRBV19, the J call TRBJ2-1, with D unclear. The germline V and J ends were trimmed by 10 bases and 7 bases, with 14 bases remaining between them. This CDR3 has 12 amino acids. CDR1 is LNHDA and CDR2 is SQIVND in the germline V gene (reference sequence). The CDR3 protein is CATHYITNEQFF. In DNA form, the CDR3 reads TGTGCCACCCACTATATTACGAATGAGCAGTTCTTC.

This chain links TRBV30 with TRBJ1-1; tentative D call: TRBD1 (5 bases). Germline CDR1 reads GTSNPN; CDR2 reads SVGIG (reference sequence). The CDR3 is made up of 14 amino acids. Trimming pared 0 bases from V and 4 bases from J, leaving 12 bases between. CDR3 sequence (DNA): TGTGCCTGGAGTGTAAAGGGAAGGGGCACTGAAGCTTTCTTT. Its translation: CAWSVKGRGTEAFF. Combining the CDR3 with reference TRBV30 and TRBJ1-1 gives the whole variable domain SQTIHQWPATLVQPVGSPLSLECTVEGTSNPNLYWYRQAAGRGLQLLFYSVGIGQISSEVPQNLSASRPQDRQFILSSKKLLLSDSGFYLCAWSVKGRGTEAFFGQGTRLTVV.

In this sample, this clonotype turned up a few times. The chain links TRBV27 to TRBJ2-2; no definite D call. The CDR3 sequence is 12 residues long. V lost 5 bases, J lost 10 bases, and 11 bases lay in between. Germline V gives CDR1 MNHEY, CDR2 SMNVEV (reference sequence). CDR3 region: CASSRPAAELFF. In nucleotides, the CDR3 is TGTGCCAGCAGTCGACCCGCCGCGGAGCTGTTTTTT.

This clonotype was seen a few times. V usage is TRBV5-1 and J usage is TRBJ2-2, with 9 bases fitting TRBD1. With 4 bases clipped from V and 5 bases from J, the junction kept 12 bases outside the gene matches. There are 17 residues in the CDR3. Per germline, CDR1 SGHRS and CDR2 YFSETQ. CDR3 DNA: TGCGCCAGCAGCCCACTTACAACCGGGACAGGGACCGGGGAGCTGTTTTTT. Translating gives CASSPLTTGTGTGELFF.

This clonotype was detected ten times or more. The chain carries TRBV19 and TRBJ2-4; D not resolved. Trimming took off 8 bases at V and 9 bases at J, with 17 bases between the two ends. Germline V lookup: CDR1 LNHDA, CDR2 SQIVND (reference sequence). CDR3 size: 13 residues. The CDR3 nucleotides read TGTGCCAGTTCCTCTCGGACCGACGGCATTCAGTACTTC. This gives the protein CASSSRTDGIQYF.

The rearrangement links TRBV29-1 to TRBJ2-7, with 8 bases lining up with TRBD1. The junction had 4 bases not matched to a gene; V was cut back by 7 bases and J by 5 bases. The CDR3 spans 11 residues. Looked up from germline, CDR1 is SQVTM and CDR2 is ANQGSEA. DNA for the CDR3: TGCAGCGAGCGGACAGGGAACGAGCAGTACTTC. Residues: CSERTGNEQYF.

This clonotype was seen at least ten times. This chain connects TRBV6-2 or TRBV6-3 to TRBJ2-7; D not certain. This CDR3 spans 15 amino acids. V lost 5 bases and J 5 bases, leaving 19 bases between the germline ends. Per the germline V gene, CDR1 is MNHEY and CDR2 is SVGEGT. CDR3 DNA: TGTGCCAGCAGTCTTCCGGAGAAGCTTTGGGACGAGCAGTACTTC. This translates into CASSLPEKLWDEQYF.

This clonotype was found a few times. The rearrangement links TRBV6-6 to TRBJ1-2, with TRBD1 as a possible D gene (6 bases). Germline assignment: CDR1 MNHNY and CDR2 SVGAGI (reference sequence). The ends were cut back, 2 bases at V and 4 bases at J, with 14 bases in the middle. The length of the CDR3 is 15 residues. The CDR3 loop is CASSYPEDRAYGYTF. For the CDR3, the DNA is TGTGCCAGCAGTTACCCAGAGGACAGAGCCTATGGCTACACCTTC.

The J gene is TRBJ1-1, the V gene TRBV15; D remains unclear. The length of the CDR3 is 11 residues. Germline V lookup: CDR1 LNHNV, CDR2 YYDKDF (reference sequence). Trimming cost V 4 bases and J 2 bases, with 2 bases left between them. The CDR3 here is CATSKNTEAFF. The CDR3 nucleotides read TGTGCCACCAGCAAAAACACTGAAGCTTTCTTT.

CDR3 sequence reads: CATSRDRSYNEQFF. The CDR3 DNA is TGTGCCACCAGCAGGGACAGAAGTTACAATGAGCAGTTCTTC. The rearrangement uses TRBV15 and TRBJ2-1; D possibly corresponds to TRBD1 (6 bases). The CDR3 totals 14 residues. Trimming left V 3 bases short and J 4 bases short, with 10 bases between. CDR1 and CDR2 from the germline V gene are LNHNV and YYDKDF (reference sequence).

This clonotype was observed many times. CDR3 amino acids: CASSPGQGAADTQYF. CDR3 sequence (DNA): TGTGCCAGCAGCCCCGGACAGGGGGCAGCAGATACGCAGTATTTT. The V gene is TRBV2, the J gene TRBJ2-3; 11 bases are shared with TRBD1. Germline CDR1 reads SNHLY; CDR2 reads FYNNEI. The CDR3 is made up of 15 amino acids. V gave up 6 bases and J gave up 4 bases; unmatched junction bases: 6.

J is TRBJ1-1 and V is TRBV12-3 or TRBV12-4, with 9 bases aligning to TRBD1. The trim removed 1 base at V and 8 bases at J, leaving 2 bases unmatched. The CDR3 is 13 amino acids. CDR3 sequence (DNA): TGTGCCAGCAGTTTAGACAGGGGGCTCGAAGCTTTCTTT. Its translation: CASSLDRGLEAFF.

In the case of this clonotype: With a much larger clone just one base away, this may be a read error. V and J are TRBV20-1 and TRBJ1-1; possible D gene TRBD1, 6 bases. Deletions cut 5 bases from V and 1 base from J, with 14 bases between. From germline, CDR1 is DFQATT and CDR2 SNEGSKA (reference sequence). The CDR3 is 14 amino acids. This CDR3 reads CSAENRVTNTEAFF. The DNA for the CDR3 is TGCAGTGCTGAAAACAGGGTAACGAACACTGAAGCTTTCTTT.

This clonotype appeared many times. The rearrangement joins TRBV7-9 to TRBJ1-6; 10 nucleotides match TRBD1. The CDR3 sequence is 14 residues long. J was trimmed by 9 bases and V by 5 bases; bases with no gene match: 4. The germline CDR1 and CDR2 sequences are SEHNR and FQNEAQ (reference sequence). CDR3: CASSRQGASSPLHF. CDR3 coding DNA: TGTGCCAGCAGCCGACAGGGGGCGAGTTCACCCCTCCACTTT. The full variable domain, completed using reference TRBV7-9 and TRBJ1-6, is DTGVSQNPRHKITKRGQNVTFRCDPISEHNRLYWYRQTLGQGPEFLTYFQNEAQLEKSRLLSDRFSAERPKGSFSTLEIQRTEQGDSAMYLCASSRQGASSPLHFGNGTRLTVT.

This clonotype was recorded many times. CDR3 sequence: CASSRNSPLHF. Here the CDR3 DNA reads TGTGCCAGCAGTCGGAATTCACCCCTCCACTTT. The chain uses TRBV28 and TRBJ1-6, with no clear D. CDR3 length: 11 amino acids. V lost 5 bases, J lost 7 bases, and 3 bases lay in between. The germline V gene has CDR1 MDHEN and CDR2 SYDVKM. Using reference TRBV28 and TRBJ1-6 for the parts outside the CDR3, the full variable domain is DVKVTQSSRYLVKRTGEKVFLECVQDMDHENMFWYRQDPGLGLRLIYFSYDVKMKEKGDIPEGYSVSREKKERFSLILESASTNQTSMYLCASSRNSPLHFGNGTRLTVT.

This clonotype showed up just a few times. The chain recombines TRBV4-1 with TRBJ2-5; tentatively, D is TRBD2 (5 bases). V lost 0 bases to trimming and J lost 7 bases, with 6 bases between them. Germline CDR1 MGHRA, CDR2 YSYEKL. The length of the CDR3 is 12 residues. CDR3: CASSQDEGTQYF. As DNA, the CDR3 is TGCGCCAGCAGCCAAGATGAGGGGACCCAGTACTTC.

This clonotype came up many times. The chain uses TRBV2 and TRBJ1-2; weak D call: TRBD1 (5 bases). Germline CDR1 SNHLY, CDR2 FYNNEI. CDR3 length: 12 amino acids. Trimming took off 6 bases at V and 4 bases at J, with 9 bases between the two ends. CDR3 nucleotide sequence: TGTGCCAGCAGGGACCAGGGCTATGGCTACACCTTC. It encodes CASRDQGYGYTF.

This clonotype was recorded many times. The rearrangement uses TRBV19 and TRBJ2-1; TRBD2 aligns across 14 bases. CDR1 and CDR2 (germline): LNHDA, SQIVND (reference sequence). Unmatched junction bases numbered 8, after V lost 1 base and J lost 0 bases. CDR3 size: 20 residues. CDR3 residues: CASSIAGLAGDRHSYNEQFF. The CDR3 coding sequence is TGTGCCAGTAGTATAGCGGGACTAGCGGGGGACCGCCACTCCTACAATGAGCAGTTCTTC. The complete variable domain, with remaining parts taken from reference TRBV19 and TRBJ2-1, reads DGGITQSPKYLFRKEGQNVTLSCEQNLNHDAMYWYRQDPGQGLRLIYYSQIVNDFQKGDIAEGYSVSREKKESFPLTVTSAQKNPTAFYLCASSIAGLAGDRHSYNEQFFGPGTRLTVL.

This clonotype was counted at least ten times. The rearrangement uses TRBV5-1 and TRBJ1-5; 8 bases map to TRBD1. The CDR3 totals 14 residues. J gave up 5 bases and V 4 bases, and 5 bases lay outside the gene matches. Germline V gene lookup returns CDR1 SGHRS and CDR2 YFSETQ. The CDR3 DNA reads as TGCGCCAGCAGCGACGGACAGGGTTATCAGCCCCAGCATTTT. It specifies CASSDGQGYQPQHF.

Many counts were recorded for this clonotype. CDR3 DNA: TGCGCCAGCCATCTATTAACGGGACTAGCGGGGGAGCTAGCCAAAAACATTCAGTACTTC. Translation: CASHLLTGLAGELAKNIQYF. The genes are TRBV23-1 and TRBJ2-4, with TRBD2 identical over 14 bases. TRBV23-1 belongs to the ORF category, with a function that is uncertain. The CDR3 contains 20 residues. Trimming took 8 bases from V and 0 from J; bases not matched to a gene: 15.

This clonotype was recorded at least ten times. V and J are TRBV20-1 and TRBJ2-1, with TRBD2 identical over 7 bases. The CDR3 is 12 residues long. Germline V CDR1 and CDR2: DFQATT, SNEGSKA (reference sequence). V dropped 6 bases and J dropped 5; count of bases not matched to a gene: 4. CDR3 region: CSALGGDNEQFF. The CDR3 DNA sequence: TGCAGTGCCTTGGGGGGGGACAATGAGCAGTTCTTC.

There are many counts of this clonotype. The chain links TRBV29-1 to TRBJ2-5; D might be TRBD1 (6 bases). V gave up 3 bases and J gave up 1 base, with 6 bases separating them. The CDR3 covers 12 residues. Germline CDR1 is SQVTM and CDR2 is ANQGSEA. The CDR3 loop is CSVDRGQETQYF. In DNA, the CDR3 is TGCAGCGTTGACAGGGGCCAAGAGACCCAGTACTTC.

The chain has TRBV29-1 and TRBJ2-3, with unresolved D. CDR1 and CDR2 (germline): SQVTM, ANQGSEA. The CDR3 has 14 residues. The V gene lost 7 bases and the J gene lost 2 bases, with 16 bases spanning the gap. CDR3 DNA: TGCAGCGCGGGTGGCCCAACCGTCACAGATACGCAGTATTTT. As protein: CSAGGPTVTDTQYF.

This clonotype was observed at least ten times. This rearrangement joins TRBV4-1 to TRBJ1-1; D is uncertain. The germline gives CDR1 MGHRA, CDR2 YSYEKL. V lost 2 bases to trimming and J lost 1 base, with 11 bases between them. The CDR3 runs to 15 residues. CDR3 nucleotide sequence: TGCGCCAGCAGCCAACGAGAATTCGGGAACACTGAAGCTTTCTTT. Encoded protein: CASSQREFGNTEAFF.

This clonotype has ten or more counts. The chain has TRBV6-2 or TRBV6-3 and TRBJ1-4, with D unresolved. CDR1 and CDR2 from the germline V gene are MNHEY and SVGEGT. Trimming took 7 bases from V and 6 from J, leaving 12 bases between them. The length of the CDR3 is 13 residues. CDR3 sequence (DNA): TGTGCCAGCACCTCTACTTTTCATGAAAAACTGTTTTTT. It encodes CASTSTFHEKLFF.

The chain joins TRBV29-1 to TRBJ2-5, with a possible D match to TRBD2 (6 bases). The germline V and J ends were trimmed by 7 bases and 5 bases, with 20 bases remaining between them. The germline V gene has CDR1 SQVTM and CDR2 ANQGSEA. The CDR3 is 14 amino acids. In nucleotides, the CDR3 is TGCAGCGCAAACTTGGCGGGGAGAGGGGAGACCCAGTACTTC. Protein product: CSANLAGRGETQYF.

This clonotype occurred many times. The gene calls are TRBV10-3 and TRBJ2-3, with TRBD1 matching over 7 bases. CDR3 length equals 14 residues. The germline V gene has CDR1 ENHRY and CDR2 SYGVKD. J lost 3 bases, V lost 2 bases, and 2 bases had no gene match. The DNA for the CDR3 is TGTGCCATCAGTGAGGGGACAGCAACAGATACGCAGTATTTT. It codes for CAISEGTATDTQYF.

This clonotype was detected many times. V and J are TRBV28 and TRBJ2-1; no definite D call. This CDR3 is built from 15 residues. Germline CDR1 is MDHEN and CDR2 is SYDVKM. Trimming removed 2 bases at V and 0 bases at J, with 8 bases between. The CDR3 reads CASSLNPLSYNEQFF. CDR3 nucleotides: TGTGCCAGCAGTTTAAACCCCCTCTCCTACAATGAGCAGTTCTTC.

This clonotype was picked up a small number of times. V usage is TRBV7-9 and J usage is TRBJ2-7; no clear D gene. Germline-derived CDR1 and CDR2 are SEHNR and FQNEAQ (reference sequence). This CDR3 has 14 amino acids. Trimming removed 11 bases at V and 2 bases at J, with 19 bases between. The CDR3 loop reads CASALPAEPYEQYF. The CDR3, as DNA: TGTGCCTCGGCACTCCCCGCAGAACCCTACGAGCAGTACTTC.

This clonotype was counted ten times or more. J is TRBJ2-7 and V is TRBV7-6; D is tentatively TRBD1 or TRBD2 (5 bases each). Trimming left V 4 bases short and J 3 bases short, with 13 bases between. The CDR3 runs 14 residues. Germline CDR1 reads SGHVS; CDR2 reads FNYEAQ. The CDR3 loop is CASSYRDGNYEQYF. In nucleotides, the CDR3 is TGTGCCAGCAGCTACCGGGACGGAAACTACGAGCAGTACTTC. Full variable domain (missing parts from reference TRBV7-6 and TRBJ2-7): GAGVSQSPRYKVTKRGQDVALRCDPISGHVSLYWYRQALGQGPEFLTYFNYEAQQDKSGLPNDRFSAERPEGSISTLTIQRTEQRDSAMYRCASSYRDGNYEQYFGPGTRLTVT.

The sample holds many counts of this clonotype. The rearrangement links TRBV7-9 to TRBJ1-1; D perhaps matches TRBD1 (5 bases). Germline CDR1 SEHNR, CDR2 FQNEAQ (reference sequence). V lost 7 bases and J lost 11, with 17 bases in between. This CDR3 spans 12 amino acids. CDR3 amino acids: CASIHEVGEAFF. Written as DNA, the CDR3 is TGTGCCAGCATCCATGAGGTGGGGGAGGCTTTCTTT.

This clonotype has ten or more counts. This chain uses TRBV29-1 with TRBJ1-2, with 11 bases identical to TRBD1. J gave up 4 bases and V 5 bases, and 6 bases lay outside the gene matches. Germline-derived CDR1 and CDR2 are SQVTM and ANQGSEA. This CDR3 has 14 amino acids. CDR3 nucleotides: TGCAGCGTTCCCAGGACAGGGGGCAGCTATGGCTACACCTTC. Translating it yields CSVPRTGGSYGYTF.